The clone carrying this T cell receptor beta chain was found many times. Its antigen remains unidentified. These data belong to a study of neurological immune-mediated disorders. General study findings and limits: A possible signature was seen in one related-CDR3 cluster, into which phylogenetic grouping placed the repertoires of 18 of 34 multiple sclerosis patients.

Synthesis of cDNA used 5'RACE (with 10-nucleotide random UMIs). TCRdb used MiXCR to reprocess the 5' RACE reads, holding one entry per CDR3 protein. The sample has tens of thousands of distinct CDR3 sequences, 2.5% seen once. The unsorted libraries were produced from 2 million PBMCs held at -80 C. The CDR3 runs 15 residues. V shed 0 bases and J shed 6 bases, with 17 bases lying between them. Looked up from germline, CDR1 is SQVTM and CDR2 is ANQGSEA. The chain uses TRBV29-1 and TRBJ1-1; D is uncertain. The receptor was isolated from a man between 45 and 60 years old with multiple sclerosis. Sequenced sample: PBMCs. CDR3 residues: CSVEDYTFRKSEAFF. In DNA form, the CDR3 reads TGCAGCGTTGAAGATTACACGTTCCGAAAGTCTGAAGCTTTCTTT. Looking up the rest from reference TRBV29-1 and TRBJ1-1 gives the full variable domain: SAVISQKPSRDICQRGTSLTIQCQVDSQVTMMFWYRQQPGQSLTLIATANQGSEATYESGFVIDKFPISRPNLTFSTLTVSNMSPEDSSIYLCSVEDYTFRKSEAFFGQGTRLTVV.